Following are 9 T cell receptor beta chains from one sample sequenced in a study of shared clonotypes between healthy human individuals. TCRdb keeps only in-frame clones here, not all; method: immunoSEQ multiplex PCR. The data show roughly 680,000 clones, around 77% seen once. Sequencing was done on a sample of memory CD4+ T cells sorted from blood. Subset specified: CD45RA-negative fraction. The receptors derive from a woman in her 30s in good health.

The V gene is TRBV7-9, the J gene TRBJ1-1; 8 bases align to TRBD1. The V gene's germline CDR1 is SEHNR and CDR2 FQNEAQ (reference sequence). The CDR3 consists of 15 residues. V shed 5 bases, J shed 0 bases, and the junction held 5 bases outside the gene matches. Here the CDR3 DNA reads TGTGCCAGCAGCCCTCTGACAGGGGTGAACACTGAAGCTTTCTTT. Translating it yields CASSPLTGVNTEAFF.

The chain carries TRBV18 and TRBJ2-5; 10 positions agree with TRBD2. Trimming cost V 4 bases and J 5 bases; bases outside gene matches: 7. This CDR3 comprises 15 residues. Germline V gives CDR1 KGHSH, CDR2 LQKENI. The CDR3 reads CASSRLAGEGETQYF. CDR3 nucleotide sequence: TGTGCCAGCTCACGCCTAGCGGGAGAAGGCGAGACCCAGTACTTC.

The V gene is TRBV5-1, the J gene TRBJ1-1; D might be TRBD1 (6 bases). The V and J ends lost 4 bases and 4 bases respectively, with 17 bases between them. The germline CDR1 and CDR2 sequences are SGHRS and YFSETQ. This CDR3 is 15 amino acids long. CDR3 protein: CASSRGQDETTEAFF. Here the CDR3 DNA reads TGCGCCAGCAGCCGGGGGCAGGACGAGACCACTGAAGCTTTCTTT.

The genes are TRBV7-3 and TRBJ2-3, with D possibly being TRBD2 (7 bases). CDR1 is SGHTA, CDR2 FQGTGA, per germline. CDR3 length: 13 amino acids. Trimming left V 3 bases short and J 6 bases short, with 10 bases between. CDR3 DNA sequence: TGTGCCAGCAGCTTTCGGGGGGCGGATACGCAGTATTTT. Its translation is CASSFRGADTQYF.

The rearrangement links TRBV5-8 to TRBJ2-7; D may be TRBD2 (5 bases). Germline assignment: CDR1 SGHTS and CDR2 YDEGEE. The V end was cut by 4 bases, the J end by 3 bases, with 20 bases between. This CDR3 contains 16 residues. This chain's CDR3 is CASSLGLPSRVYEQYF. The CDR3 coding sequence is TGTGCCAGCAGCCTAGGACTGCCAAGCCGGGTCTACGAGCAGTACTTC.

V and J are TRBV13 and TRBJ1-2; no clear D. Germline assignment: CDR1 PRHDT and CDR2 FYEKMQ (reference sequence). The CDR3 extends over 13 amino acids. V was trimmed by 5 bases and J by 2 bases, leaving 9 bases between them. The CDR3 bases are TGTGCCAGCAGCGCCAGAGGGAACTATGGCTACACCTTC. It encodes CASSARGNYGYTF.

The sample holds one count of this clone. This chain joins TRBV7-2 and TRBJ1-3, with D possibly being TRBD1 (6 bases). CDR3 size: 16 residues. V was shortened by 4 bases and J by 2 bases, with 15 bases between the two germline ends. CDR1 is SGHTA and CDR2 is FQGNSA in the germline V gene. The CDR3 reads CASSWMLPGAGNTIYF. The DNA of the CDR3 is TGTGCCAGCAGCTGGATGCTTCCAGGGGCTGGAAACACCATATATTTT.

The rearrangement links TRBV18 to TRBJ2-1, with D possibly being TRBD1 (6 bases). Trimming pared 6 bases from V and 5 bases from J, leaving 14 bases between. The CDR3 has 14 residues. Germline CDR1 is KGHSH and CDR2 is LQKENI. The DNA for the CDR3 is TGTGCCAGCTCCCCGAGGGGACAACACAATGAGCAGTTCTTC. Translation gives CASSPRGQHNEQFF.

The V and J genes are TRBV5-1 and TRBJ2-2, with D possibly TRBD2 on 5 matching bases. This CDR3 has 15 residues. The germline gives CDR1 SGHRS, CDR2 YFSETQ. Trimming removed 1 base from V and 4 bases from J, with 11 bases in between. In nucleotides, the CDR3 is TGCGCCAGCAGCTTGAGCGGATGGGGCACCGGGGAGCTGTTTTTT. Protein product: CASSLSGWGTGELFF. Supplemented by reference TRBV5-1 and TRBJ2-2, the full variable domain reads KAGVTQTPRYLIKTRGQQVTLSCSPISGHRSVSWYQQTPGQGLQFLFEYFSETQRNKGNFPGRFSGRQFSNSRSEMNVSTLELGDSALYLCASSLSGWGTGELFFGEGSRLTVL.